This TCR beta chain comes out of a study of response to subunit inactivated influenza vaccine. V was clipped by 3 bases and J by 3 bases, with 12 bases between them. The CDR3 has 14 amino acids. Points from the study as a whole: Each seasonal influenza vaccination recruits few new T cells, the authors suggested.

TCRdb ran MiXCR on the RT-PCR reads and lists one entry per CDR3 protein. The sample includes about 650,000 distinct CDR3 sequences, 15% to 17% seen only once; the top ten take roughly 11%. This clonotype was observed a handful of times. Its antigen is still unknown. This sequence joins TRBV12-3 or TRBV12-4 and TRBJ2-7; possible D gene TRBD2, 6 bases. This material consisted of PBMCs from blood, taken 12 days after vaccination. This clonotype originated in a man aged 45-65 years who received an inactivated influenza vaccine. CDR3 sequence (DNA): TGTGCCAGCAGTTTGGGCGGGAAGAACTACGAGCAGTACTTC. This encodes CASSLGGKNYEQYF.